One T cell receptor (beta chain) is described in this entry. V was pared by 0 bases and J by 10 bases, with 13 bases between. Germline V gene lookup returns CDR1 MNHNS and CDR2 SASEGT. CDR3 length: 15 amino acids. This sample stems from a study of blood T cell repertoires in COVID-19. Sequencing was performed with immunoSEQ multiplex PCR; in TCRdb, only in-frame clones are kept and a portion is missing. The sample has a few hundred thousand clones; around nine tenths are singletons. Recruits, aged roughly 18 to 95 years, lived in 20 to 30 US areas. Two consecutive negative NP/OP PCR tests, clearance, or resolved symptoms defined Cohort 3 recovery.

The specimen was PBMCs or T cells enriched from blood (not recorded which). The origin of this receptor is a woman between 50 and 59 years old who had recovered from COVID-19. The chain has TRBV6-1 and TRBJ1-6; a weak D match, TRBD1 (5 bases). The CDR3 bases are TGTGCCAGCAGTGAAGCGCTTGGAGGGGCATCACCCCTCCACTTT. Translation gives CASSEALGGASPLHF.